These 5 T cell receptor beta chains originate from one sample sequenced in a study of OX40 agonist ivuxolimab in advanced cancers. The table came from immunoSEQ multiplex PCR; TCRdb's copy has only in-frame clones and leaves some out. The sample includes some 86,000 clones, around 82% of them seen just once. The sample consisted of CD4+ or CD8+ T cells sorted from blood, taken in a trial of the OX40 agonist ivuxolimab. The receptor set was obtained from an adult with an advanced solid tumor such as melanoma, head and neck, liver or kidney cancer.

This clone is judged medium-sized. The rearrangement uses TRBV28 and TRBJ2-4, with D unresolved. Trimming left V 2 bases short and J 7 bases short, with 3 bases between. The CDR3 spans 11 residues. The germline V gene has CDR1 MDHEN and CDR2 SYDVKM. The CDR3: CASSLGNIQYF. Written as DNA, the CDR3 is TGTGCCAGCAGTTTAGGGAACATTCAGTACTTC.

The CDR3 nucleotides read TGTGCCACTCTTGGAAGTCCCGGGACAGGGGATGAGCAGTTCTTC. It is translated as CATLGSPGTGDEQFF. The V and J genes are TRBV2 and TRBJ2-1, with 10 bases identical to TRBD1. CDR1 is SNHLY and CDR2 is FYNNEI in the germline V gene. V dropped 10 bases and J dropped 8; count of bases not matched to a gene: 14. CDR3 length: 15 residues.

The chain links TRBV9 to TRBJ2-7, with 14 bases lining up with TRBD2. This CDR3 is 15 amino acids long. Germline loops: CDR1 SGDLS, CDR2 YYNGEE. Losses at the gene ends were 4 bases for V and 9 bases for J; bases not matched to a gene: 9. The CDR3, as DNA: TGTGCCAGCAGCACGACGACTAGCGGGAGGGCCGTGCAGTACTTC. Translating gives CASSTTTSGRAVQYF.

CDR3: CASSLTGGNQPQHF. In DNA form, the CDR3 reads TGCGCCAGCAGCCTGACAGGTGGCAATCAGCCCCAGCATTTT. V is TRBV5-1 and J is TRBJ1-5, with D tentatively TRBD1 (6 bases). The ends were cut back, 4 bases at V and 2 bases at J, with 10 bases in the middle. CDR1 and CDR2 from the germline V gene are SGHRS and YFSETQ. The length of the CDR3 is 14 residues.

The chain has TRBV11-1 and TRBJ2-5, with D unresolved. CDR1 is SGHAT and CDR2 is FQDESV in the germline V gene (reference sequence). This CDR3 region has 14 residues. Deletions cut 1 base from V and 4 bases from J, with 10 bases between. The CDR3 DNA reads TGTGCCAGCAGCTTAGGAGGAGTTCGAGAGACCCAGTACTTC. This gives the protein CASSLGGVRETQYF.